A single sample gave rise to the 26 T cell receptor beta chains below, sequenced in a study of blood T cell repertoires in COVID-19. The assay was immunoSEQ multiplex PCR, and TCRdb's table has in-frame clones only and misses some. The table lists about 170,000 clones, approximately 86% of them singletons, with more than 3% in the top ten. Sequenced material: peripheral blood. These receptors came from a man in his 70s with acute or convalescent COVID-19.

The chain uses TRBV20-1 and TRBJ2-7; no firm D call. This CDR3 region has 10 residues. V was pared by 5 bases and J by 4 bases, with 6 bases between. Germline CDR1 DFQATT, CDR2 SNEGSKA (reference sequence). The CDR3 is CSAQKYEQYF. In nucleotides, the CDR3 is TGCAGTGCTCAAAAATACGAGCAGTACTTC.

The CDR3 here is CASSLAGYQETQYF. Written as DNA, the CDR3 is TGTGCCAGCAGCCTAGCGGGGTACCAAGAGACCCAGTACTTC. The genes are TRBV4-2 and TRBJ2-5, with 8 bases fitting TRBD2. CDR1 is LGHNA and CDR2 is YNFKEQ in the germline V gene. The CDR3 is 14 amino acids. The J segment lost 0 bases and the V segment lost 4 bases, leaving 1 base of the junction unmatched.

V usage is TRBV9 and J usage is TRBJ2-1; D unresolved. The CDR3 runs 12 residues. Deletions cut 3 bases from V and 7 bases from J, with 8 bases between. The V gene's germline CDR1 is SGDLS and CDR2 YYNGEE. CDR3 DNA: TGTGCCAGCAGCGACGCGGAGAATGAGCAGTTCTTC. This codes for CASSDAENEQFF.

This clone appeared a few times. The chain carries TRBV11-3 and TRBJ2-7, with D maybe TRBD2 (6 bases). Germline V gene lookup returns CDR1 SGHNT and CDR2 YENEEA. V was trimmed by 2 bases and J by 5 bases, leaving 16 bases between them. CDR3 size: 15 residues. CDR3 amino acids: CASSLCRGWEDEQYF. DNA of the CDR3: TGTGCCAGCAGCTTATGTCGGGGGTGGGAGGACGAGCAGTACTTC.

This rearrangement joins TRBV5-8 to TRBJ1-1, with 8 bases fitting TRBD1. Unmatched junction bases numbered 12, after V lost 4 bases and J lost 1 base. This CDR3 comprises 17 residues. Germline-derived CDR1 and CDR2 are SGHTS and YDEGEE. The CDR3 spells CASSRDRITGPNTEAFF. The CDR3 coding sequence is TGTGCCAGCAGCCGGGACAGGATAACCGGCCCGAACACTGAAGCTTTCTTT.

The CDR3 sequence: CASSDGGFPGLPGDTQYF. DNA of the CDR3: TGTGCCAGCAGTGATGGGGGCTTCCCGGGCCTACCGGGAGATACGCAGTATTTT. The chain combines TRBV6-1 with TRBJ2-3, with D perhaps TRBD1 (6 bases). The CDR3 length is 18 residues. Germline values: CDR1 MNHNS, CDR2 SASEGT. The V and J ends lost 3 bases and 5 bases respectively, with 24 bases between them.

The chain recombines TRBV28 with TRBJ2-2; D perhaps matches TRBD2 (6 bases). CDR3 length equals 13 residues. V dropped 5 bases and J dropped 7 bases, with 11 bases sitting between them. Germline CDR1 reads MDHEN; CDR2 reads SYDVKM. The CDR3, as DNA: TGTGCCAGCAGTGAGTGGGGGGACGGGGAGCTGTTTTTT. Encoded protein: CASSEWGDGELFF.

The chain has TRBV27 and TRBJ2-3; 14 bases match TRBD2. This CDR3 has 17 residues. Germline values: CDR1 MNHEY, CDR2 SMNVEV (reference sequence). V lost 4 bases and J lost 5; bases outside the gene matches: 8. For the CDR3, the DNA is TGTGCCAGCAGTTCCCAGGGACTAGCGGGAGTAGGAGATACGCAGTATTTT. Translating it yields CASSSQGLAGVGDTQYF.

The chain carries TRBV6-1 and TRBJ2-1; 10 bases agree with TRBD1. Germline assignment: CDR1 MNHNS and CDR2 SASEGT. This CDR3 is built from 16 residues. V shed 2 bases and J 8 bases; nucleotides not matched to a gene: 9. DNA for the CDR3: TGTGCCAGCAGTGAACCCAGACAGGGGGCCGGGGATGAGCAGTTCTTC. It yields the protein CASSEPRQGAGDEQFF.

The J gene is TRBJ1-2, the V gene TRBV4-3, with D perhaps matching TRBD1 (5 bases). V lost 0 bases, J lost 2 bases, and 13 bases lay in between. The CDR3 extends over 16 amino acids. CDR1 and CDR2 from the germline V gene are LGHNA and YSLEER. The CDR3 here is CASSQDYRYPNYGYTF. CDR3 in DNA: TGCGCCAGCAGCCAAGATTACAGGTATCCCAACTATGGCTACACCTTC.

The chain recombines TRBV6-4 with TRBJ2-3; D may be TRBD2 (5 bases). This CDR3 has 13 residues. In germline, CDR1 is MRHNA, CDR2 SNTAGT. The ends were cut back, 3 bases at V and 6 bases at J, with 10 bases in the middle. As DNA, the CDR3 is TGTGCCAGCAGTGAAAGCGGCAGGGATACGCAGTATTTT. Translation: CASSESGRDTQYF.

The genes are TRBV6-4 and TRBJ2-4; 9 bases map to TRBD2. The length of the CDR3 is 17 residues. Germline CDR1 and CDR2: MRHNA and SNTAGT. V trimming: 2 bases; J trimming: 7 bases; junction bases outside the gene matches: 12. The CDR3 loop reads CASSDLIGAGGSNIQYF. The CDR3 nucleotides are TGTGCCAGCAGTGACCTCATTGGGGCGGGAGGGAGCAACATTCAGTACTTC.

The gene calls are TRBV28 and TRBJ1-3; no reliable D call. Germline V CDR1 and CDR2: MDHEN, SYDVKM. This CDR3 has 12 residues. The V end was cut by 8 bases, the J end by 1 base, with 6 bases between. The CDR3 DNA reads as TGTGCCAGCCGGTTATCTGGAAACACCATATATTTT. It yields the protein CASRLSGNTIYF.

The chain links TRBV18 to TRBJ2-5, with 12 bases matching TRBD1. The V gene's germline CDR1 is KGHSH and CDR2 LQKENI. J was trimmed by 5 bases and V by 10 bases; bases with no gene match: 17. The CDR3 consists of 17 residues. DNA for the CDR3: TGTGCCATCCTCGAACCGGGACAGGGGGCCGATGGGGAGACCCAGTACTTC. Its translation is CAILEPGQGADGETQYF.

The chain employs TRBV5-5 and TRBJ2-3; D is perhaps TRBD2 (6 bases). This CDR3 has 15 amino acids. V was shortened by 10 bases and J by 3 bases, with 21 bases between the two germline ends. Germline CDR1 and CDR2: SGHKS and YYEKEE (reference sequence). For the CDR3, the DNA is TGTGCCTCCCTGAGGCTAGCGCGGCCTACAGATACGCAGTATTTT. As protein: CASLRLARPTDTQYF.

The CDR3 nucleotides are TGTGCCTGGACCAAACCTGGCGGAGAGACCCAGTACTTC. As protein: CAWTKPGGETQYF. The V gene is TRBV30, the J gene TRBJ2-5; D remains ambiguous. The CDR3 totals 13 residues. Between the trimmed V and J ends, which lost 4 bases and 4 bases, there was a span of 13 bases. CDR1 is GTSNPN, CDR2 SVGIG, per germline (reference sequence).

V is TRBV7-2 and J is TRBJ1-6; 7 positions match TRBD1. The V segment lost 3 bases and the J segment 10 bases; nucleotides outside the gene matches: 6. From germline, CDR1 is SGHTA and CDR2 FQGNSA. The CDR3 is 14 amino acids. CDR3 protein: CASSFDRVGSPLHF. CDR3 sequence (DNA): TGTGCCAGCAGCTTCGACAGGGTTGGGTCACCCCTCCACTTT.

This chain connects TRBV4-1 to TRBJ1-4; D is unresolved. CDR1 is MGHRA and CDR2 is YSYEKL in the germline V gene. There are 15 residues in the CDR3. V lost 0 bases to trimming and J lost 8 bases, with 13 bases between them. CDR3 region: CASSQELGLGEKLFF. CDR3 in DNA: TGCGCCAGCAGCCAAGAGTTGGGCCTTGGGGAAAAACTGTTTTTT.

The rearrangement links TRBV2 to TRBJ2-1, with a weak D call TRBD2 (5 bases). The germline gives CDR1 SNHLY, CDR2 FYNNEI. V dropped 4 bases and J dropped 6 bases, with 7 bases sitting between them. The CDR3 contains 12 residues. CDR3 region: CASSGEGNEQFF. In DNA form, the CDR3 reads TGTGCCAGCAGTGGAGAGGGCAATGAGCAGTTCTTC.

V usage is TRBV5-4 and J usage is TRBJ2-7, with D possibly TRBD1 on 6 matching bases. Germline V gives CDR1 SGHNT, CDR2 YYREEE (reference sequence). The V end was cut by 0 bases, the J end by 4 bases, with 11 bases between. There are 14 residues in the CDR3. The CDR3 DNA reads TGTGCCAGCAGCTTGGGGGGACATAAGTACGAGCAGTACTTC. Its translation: CASSLGGHKYEQYF.

The chain employs TRBV9 and TRBJ2-3; tentative D call: TRBD2 (6 bases). This CDR3 is 14 amino acids long. V lost 3 bases, J lost 9 bases, and 17 bases lay in between. Germline V gives CDR1 SGDLS, CDR2 YYNGEE. CDR3 in amino acids: CASSAGVPAGTQYF. DNA of the CDR3: TGTGCCAGCAGCGCGGGGGTTCCTGCGGGGACGCAGTATTTT.

The sample holds one count of this clone. The rearrangement joins TRBV29-1 to TRBJ2-5; TRBD1 matches 7 bases. CDR1 and CDR2 from the germline V gene are SQVTM and ANQGSEA. The CDR3 has 13 residues. V shed 1 base and J 5 bases; nucleotides not matched to a gene: 4. The CDR3 spells CSVEGQGGETQYF. Written as DNA, the CDR3 is TGCAGCGTTGAAGGACAGGGCGGGGAGACCCAGTACTTC.

There are a few counts of this clone. The genes are TRBV2 and TRBJ2-3; D possibly corresponds to TRBD2 (5 bases). CDR3 length: 12 residues. CDR1 SNHLY and CDR2 FYNNEI come from the germline V gene. Trimming shortened V by 11 bases and J by 3 bases, and 12 bases separated the two germline ends. In DNA, the CDR3 is TGTGCCGTAGAACGGGGAACAGATACGCAGTATTTT. It specifies CAVERGTDTQYF.

The rearrangement uses TRBV2 and TRBJ1-4; D remains unclear. Germline loops: CDR1 SNHLY, CDR2 FYNNEI. Trimming stripped 2 bases from V and 16 bases from J, with 14 bases between. CDR3 size: 12 residues. The CDR3 loop is CASSESEGIWFF. The CDR3 bases are TGTGCCAGCAGTGAATCGGAGGGAATTTGGTTTTTT.

This clone was counted a single time. Other DNA sequences within the sample encode an identical CDR3. This chain uses TRBV5-1 with TRBJ2-6; D remains ambiguous. V was shortened by 0 bases and J by 0 bases, with 4 bases between the two germline ends. This CDR3 is built from 15 residues. CDR1 is SGHRS, CDR2 YFSETQ, per germline. The CDR3 region is CASSLGSSGANVLTF. For the CDR3, the DNA is TGCGCCAGCAGCTTGGGTAGCTCTGGGGCCAACGTCCTGACTTTC.

The J gene is TRBJ1-5, the V gene TRBV10-3, with D hard to call. This CDR3 region has 14 residues. V was shortened by 6 bases and J by 4 bases, with 13 bases between the two germline ends. Germline CDR1 reads ENHRY; CDR2 reads SYGVKD. The CDR3 DNA reads as TGTGCCATCAGGAGGGAGGGAGATAATCAGCCCCAGCATTTT. It is translated as CAIRREGDNQPQHF.